This T cell receptor beta chain was identified in a study of T cell repertoires in cytomegalovirus infection. The CDR3 spans 15 residues. The V gene's germline CDR1 is SGHVS and CDR2 FQNEAQ. Trimming cost V 3 bases and J 5 bases, with 15 bases left between them. This clonotype was seen ten or more times. The antigen is not known. TCRdb redid the calling of the reads with MiXCR, one entry per CDR3 protein. The sample has more than 85,000 distinct CDR3 sequences, roughly a quarter seen once. Whole-study findings and limits: HLA-C-restricted, CMV-specific TCR beta clonotypes were dominant ex vivo.

The receptor comes from a human donor in good health (CMV status not recorded). Some clones in this sample may be carry-over from other donors' samples. The sample taken for sequencing was CD8+ T cells from PBMCs. The gene calls are TRBV7-8 and TRBJ2-3; D might be TRBD2 (6 bases). CDR3 in amino acids: CASSLGRSKGDTQYF. The CDR3 coding sequence is TGTGCCAGCAGCTTGGGGAGGTCGAAGGGAGATACGCAGTATTTT. The entire variable domain, with the rest obtained from reference TRBV7-8 and TRBJ2-3, is as follows: GAGVSQSPRYKVAKRGQDVALRCDPISGHVSLFWYQQALGQGPEFLTYFQNEAQLDKSGLPSDRFFAERPEGSVSTLKIQRTQQEDSAVYLCASSLGRSKGDTQYFGPGTRLTVL.